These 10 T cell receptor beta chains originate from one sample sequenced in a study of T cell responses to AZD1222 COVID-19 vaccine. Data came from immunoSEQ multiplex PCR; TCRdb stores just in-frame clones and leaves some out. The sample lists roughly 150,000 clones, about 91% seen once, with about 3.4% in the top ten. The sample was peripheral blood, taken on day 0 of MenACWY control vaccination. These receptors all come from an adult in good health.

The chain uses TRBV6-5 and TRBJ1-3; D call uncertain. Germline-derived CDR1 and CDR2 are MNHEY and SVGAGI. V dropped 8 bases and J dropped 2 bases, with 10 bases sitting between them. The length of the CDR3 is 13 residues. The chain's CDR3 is CASSSATGNTIYF. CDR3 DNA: TGTGCCAGCTCCTCGGCCACTGGAAACACCATATATTTT.

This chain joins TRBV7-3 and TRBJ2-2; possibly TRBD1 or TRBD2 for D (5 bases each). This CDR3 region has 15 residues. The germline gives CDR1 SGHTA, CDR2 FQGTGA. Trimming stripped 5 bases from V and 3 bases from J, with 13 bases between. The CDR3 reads CASSPYRGDTGELFF. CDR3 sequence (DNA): TGTGCCAGCAGCCCCTACAGAGGGGACACCGGGGAGCTGTTTTTT.

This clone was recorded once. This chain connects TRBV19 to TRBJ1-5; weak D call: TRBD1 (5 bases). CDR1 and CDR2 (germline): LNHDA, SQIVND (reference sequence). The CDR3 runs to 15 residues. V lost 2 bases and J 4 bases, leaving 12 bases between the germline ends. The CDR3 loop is CASSIQGERNQPQHF. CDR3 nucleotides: TGTGCCAGTAGTATACAGGGAGAACGGAATCAGCCCCAGCATTTT. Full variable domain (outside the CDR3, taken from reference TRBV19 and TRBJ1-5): DGGITQSPKYLFRKEGQNVTLSCEQNLNHDAMYWYRQDPGQGLRLIYYSQIVNDFQKGDIAEGYSVSREKKESFPLTVTSAQKNPTAFYLCASSIQGERNQPQHFGDGTRLSIL.

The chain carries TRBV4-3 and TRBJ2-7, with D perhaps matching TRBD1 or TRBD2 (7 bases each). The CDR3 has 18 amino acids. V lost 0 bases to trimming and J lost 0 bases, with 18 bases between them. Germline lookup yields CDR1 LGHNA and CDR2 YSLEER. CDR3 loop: CASSQDQGGSDPSYEQYF. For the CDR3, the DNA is TGCGCCAGCAGCCAAGACCAGGGGGGGAGCGACCCCTCCTACGAGCAGTACTTC.

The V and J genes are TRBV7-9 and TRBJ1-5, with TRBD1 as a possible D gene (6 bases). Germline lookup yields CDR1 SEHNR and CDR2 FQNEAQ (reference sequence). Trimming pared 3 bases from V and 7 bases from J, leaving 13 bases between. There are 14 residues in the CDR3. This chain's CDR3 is CASSFSDRRQPQHF. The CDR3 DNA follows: TGTGCCAGCAGCTTTTCCGACAGGAGACAGCCCCAGCATTTT.

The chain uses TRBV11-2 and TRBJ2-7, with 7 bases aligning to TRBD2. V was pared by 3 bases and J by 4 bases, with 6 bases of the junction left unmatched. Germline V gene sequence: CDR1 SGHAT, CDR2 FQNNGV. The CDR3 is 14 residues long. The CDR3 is CASSFGGGGYEQYF. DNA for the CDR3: TGTGCCAGCAGCTTTGGCGGGGGAGGTTACGAGCAGTACTTC. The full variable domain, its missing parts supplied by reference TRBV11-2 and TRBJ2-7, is EAGVAQSPRYKIIEKRQSVAFWCNPISGHATLYWYQQILGQGPKLLIQFQNNGVVDDSQLPKDRFSAERLKGVDSTLKIQPAKLEDSAVYLCASSFGGGGYEQYFGPGTRLTVT.

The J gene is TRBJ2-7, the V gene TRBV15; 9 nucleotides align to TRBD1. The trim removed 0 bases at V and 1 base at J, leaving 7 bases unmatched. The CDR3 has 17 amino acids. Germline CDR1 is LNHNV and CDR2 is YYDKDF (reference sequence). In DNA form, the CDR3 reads TGTGCCACCAGCAGAGATGTTCGACAGGGGGGGTCCTACGAGCAGTACTTC. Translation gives CATSRDVRQGGSYEQYF.

CDR3 protein: CASSRQGLLHEQYF. The DNA of the CDR3 is TGTGCCAGCAGCAGACAGGGGTTGCTGCACGAGCAGTACTTC. V gene TRBV6-2 or TRBV6-3 combines with J gene TRBJ2-7; TRBD1 matches 8 bases. V gave up 6 bases and J gave up 5 bases; unmatched junction bases: 9. The CDR3 is 14 amino acids. Germline CDR1 and CDR2: MNHEY and SVGEGT.

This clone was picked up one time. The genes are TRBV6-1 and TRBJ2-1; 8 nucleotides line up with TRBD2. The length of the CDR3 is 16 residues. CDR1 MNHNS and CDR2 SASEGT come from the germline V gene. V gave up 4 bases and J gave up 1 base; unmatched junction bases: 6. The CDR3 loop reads CASSVKAGVSYNEQFF. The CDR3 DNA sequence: TGTGCCAGCAGTGTAAAAGCGGGAGTTTCCTACAATGAGCAGTTCTTC.

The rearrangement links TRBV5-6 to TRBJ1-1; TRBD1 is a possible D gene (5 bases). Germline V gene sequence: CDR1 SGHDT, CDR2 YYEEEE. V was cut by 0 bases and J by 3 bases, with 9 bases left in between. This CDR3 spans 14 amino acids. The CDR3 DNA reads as TGTGCCAGCAGCTTGGCCGGGGCGGACACTGAAGCTTTCTTT. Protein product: CASSLAGADTEAFF.